This entry is about one T cell receptor beta chain. Its specificity is not known. Libraries were prepared by immunoSEQ multiplex PCR; TCRdb keeps only in-frame clonotypes and omits some of them. The sample includes around 20,000 clones, approximately 80% of them seen just once. This specimen comes from a study of T cells in localized non-small cell lung cancer. The germline gives CDR1 ENHRY, CDR2 SYGVKD. The CDR3 length is 14 residues. Trimming took 9 bases from V and 2 from J; bases not matched to a gene: 9. The study's findings and limits: Only one tumor region went through sequencing, so heterogeneity may still be there. Median detection of top 100 tumor clones in adjacent lung was about 52 clones. Increased T cell density in blood showed an association with longer overall survival. There was higher T cell clonality in uninvolved adjacent lung than in tumor, and it was highest there.

Sequencing used peripheral blood, obtained before any cancer treatment. The clonotype comes from a female donor aged 60 or older with stage I lung adenocarcinoma. This rearrangement joins TRBV10-3 to TRBJ2-7; 8 positions match TRBD1. The CDR3 is CAIGRQGNTYEQYF. CDR3 in DNA: TGTGCCATAGGCCGACAGGGGAATACCTACGAGCAGTACTTC.